This T cell receptor beta chain was found in a study of cytomegalovirus exposure and HLA in healthy donors. Study-wide findings and caveats: In a later analysis, donors in an Asian-associated ancestry cluster reportedly had fewer N-insertions in productive TCRs than the cohort mean. High specificity and sensitivity for cytomegalovirus status were reported for the classifier.

Germline CDR1 reads SGHNT; CDR2 reads YYREEE (reference sequence). The CDR3 runs 16 residues. V lost 0 bases and J 3 bases, leaving 15 bases between the germline ends. Notes on this clone: The antigen remains unidentified.

With 60 Vbeta and 13 Jbeta primers, the PCR was carried out. The method was immunoSEQ multiplex PCR; TCRdb's version includes in-frame clones alone and lacks a portion of them. The sample yields roughly 100,000 clones, approximately 84% seen once. Sequenced sample: PBMCs. The sequence derives from a woman aged 18 to 35 in good health and CMV-seropositive. V and J are TRBV5-4 and TRBJ1-1; D gene uncertain. DNA for the CDR3: TGTGCCAGCAGCTTGGGAGGGCGCGTGCTACACACTGAAGCTTTCTTT. Its protein product is CASSLGGRVLHTEAFF.